Listed below are T cell receptor beta chains from one sample, sequenced in a study of control samples from healthy donors and cancer patients. TCRdb keeps only in-frame clones here, not all; method: immunoSEQ multiplex PCR. The sample lists about 130,000 clones, over 90% occurring once. Sequencing was done on a sample of PBMCs. Source of these receptors: a man aged 55-75 years with colorectal cancer. Each CDR3 is given with its conserved first and last residue. A D gene is named only where the DNA matches it firmly. A clone size is listed for some rows: how often the clone was seen (once, few, many), or a class if it is expanded.

D: TRBD2; V: TRBV18; J: TRBJ2-7; size: NA; CDR3: CASSPLGGGAHEQYF; DNA: TGTGCCAGCTCACCGCTCGGGGGGGGCGCCCACGAGCAGTACTTC
D: TRBD1; V: TRBV4-1; J: TRBJ1-1; size: NA; CDR3: CASSQEIRQGAGNTEAFF; DNA: TGCGCCAGCAGCCAAGAAATCCGACAGGGGGCGGGGAACACTGAAGCTTTCTTT
D: NA; V: TRBV18; J: TRBJ1-1; size: NA; CDR3: CASSPQGGPRDTEAFF; DNA: TGTGCCAGCTCACCACAAGGGGGGCCGAGGGACACTGAAGCTTTCTTT
D: NA; V: TRBV5-6; J: TRBJ1-1; size: NA; CDR3: CASSLTGLNTEAFF; DNA: TGTGCCAGCAGCTTAACAGGCTTGAACACTGAAGCTTTCTTT
D: NA; V: TRBV9; J: TRBJ1-4; size: few; CDR3: CASSAQGRVDEKLFF; DNA: TGTGCCAGCAGCGCTCAGGGTAGGGTCGATGAAAAACTGTTTTTT
D: NA; V: TRBV24-1; J: TRBJ1-2; size: NA; CDR3: CATSDFRAADGYTF; DNA: TGTGCCACCAGTGATTTCAGGGCCGCCGATGGCTACACCTTC
D: NA; V: TRBV29-1; J: TRBJ2-2; size: NA; CDR3: CSGFHTGELFF; DNA: TGCAGCGGGTTCCACACCGGGGAGCTGTTTTTT
D: NA; V: TRBV5-4; J: TRBJ2-1; size: NA; CDR3: CASSLGRGQSSYNEQFF; DNA: TGTGCCAGCAGCTTGGGGAGGGGCCAAAGCTCCTACAATGAGCAGTTCTTC
D: NA; V: TRBV6-2/TRBV6-3; J: TRBJ1-2; size: NA; CDR3: CASSDTPRGYTF; DNA: TGTGCCAGCAGTGACACTCCGCGGGGCTACACCTTC
D: NA; V: TRBV28; J: TRBJ1-1; size: NA; CDR3: CASRELHGTNTEAFF; DNA: TGTGCCAGCAGGGAATTACACGGGACGAACACTGAAGCTTTCTTT
D: TRBD1; V: TRBV3-1/TRBV3-2; J: TRBJ1-2; size: NA; CDR3: CASSQGGQGPYGYTF; DNA: TGTGCCAGCAGCCAAGGGGGACAGGGCCCCTATGGCTACACCTTC
D: NA; V: TRBV6-5; J: TRBJ1-5; size: NA; CDR3: CASSPGVGSNQPQHF; DNA: TGTGCCAGCAGCCCCGGGGTGGGTAGCAATCAGCCCCAGCATTTT
D: TRBD1; V: TRBV27; J: TRBJ2-2; size: NA; CDR3: CASSAHRGLDTGELFF; DNA: TGTGCCAGCAGTGCCCACAGGGGGCTCGACACCGGGGAGCTGTTTTTT
D: TRBD1; V: TRBV19; J: TRBJ1-5; size: NA; CDR3: CASSRRGGQGANSNQPQHF; DNA: TGTGCCAGTAGTCGGAGGGGTGGACAGGGGGCGAATAGCAATCAGCCCCAGCATTTT
D: TRBD1; V: TRBV2; J: TRBJ2-3; size: NA; CDR3: CASSRQGADTDTQYF; DNA: TGTGCCAGCAGCAGACAGGGCGCAGACACAGATACGCAGTATTTT
D: NA; V: TRBV21-1; J: TRBJ2-7; size: NA; CDR3: CASSDWTGGHEQYF; DNA: TGTGCCAGCAGCGACTGGACAGGGGGACACGAGCAGTACTTC
D: NA; V: TRBV20-1; J: TRBJ2-7; size: NA; CDR3: CSASGAVPYEQYF; DNA: TGCAGTGCTAGTGGGGCAGTACCCTACGAGCAGTACTTC
D: TRBD1; V: TRBV2; J: TRBJ1-4; size: NA; CDR3: CASSEGDRGGEKLFF; DNA: TGTGCCAGCAGTGAGGGGGACAGGGGTGGCGAAAAACTGTTTTTT